Included here is one T cell receptor (beta chain) sequence, with context. Its cognate antigen is unknown. The record originates from a study of cytomegalovirus exposure and HLA in healthy donors. Study conclusions and caveats: Researchers counted 164 TCR beta chains as cytomegalovirus-associated.

CDR1 is SGHVS, CDR2 FQNEAQ, per germline. The ends lost 5 bases at V and 7 bases at J; junction bases unmatched: 5. The CDR3 covers 14 residues. While unrecorded immune exposures were likely, the donors were nominally healthy when sampled. PCR involved 60 Vbeta and 13 Jbeta primers. In the source study's methods: Around 10 million shared chains were among about 80 million unique TCR beta chains counted in a later analysis. Assay: immunoSEQ multiplex PCR; the TCRdb copy retains only in-frame clones and omits some. The V and J calls and clone size were taken over from that table, and D and trimming were inferred from the DNA. The sample contains some 170,000 clones, around three quarters of which appear only once.

The material sequenced was PBMCs. The sequence was obtained from a woman in her twenties or thirties in good health and CMV-seronegative. The chain has TRBV7-8 and TRBJ2-1, with 10 positions matching TRBD2. The CDR3 nucleotides read TGTGCCAGCAGCCGAACTAGCGGGACGAATGAGCAGTTCTTC. It is translated as CASSRTSGTNEQFF.